The following is a T cell receptor beta chain sequence with its context. Its matching antigen is unknown. This sample was taken from a study of yellow fever vaccine responses in identical twins. From the RT-PCR reads, TCRdb called clonotypes with MiXCR, one entry per CDR3 protein. The table records roughly 20,000 distinct CDR3 sequences, around 65% of them present only once. Study-wide points: Twin vaccine T cell responses reportedly seemed partly convergent, partly personalized.

The germline V gene encodes CDR1 SGHNT and CDR2 YYREEE (reference sequence). CDR3 length: 11 residues. V was shortened by 1 base and J by 5 bases, with 4 bases between the two germline ends. Here the sequenced sample was T cells from blood (PBMCs), unsorted or a sorted subset (not recorded which), taken before or after yellow fever vaccination (not recorded which). This sequence was found in a young woman who received the yellow fever vaccine. This sequence joins TRBV5-4 and TRBJ2-7; D remains ambiguous. The CDR3 DNA follows: TGTGCCAGCAGCTTGTCCGACGAGCAGTACTTC. Translating it yields CASSLSDEQYF.